Listed here is a single TCR beta chain. The CDR3 runs 17 residues. The trim removed 0 bases at V and 4 bases at J, leaving 8 bases unmatched. CDR1 and CDR2 (germline): SGHDN, FVKESK. PCR used 60 Vbeta primers and 13 Jbeta primers. Here immunoSEQ multiplex PCR was the method, and the copy in TCRdb shows in-frame clones only, minus some. The profile shows 100,000 to 120,000 clones, over 80% of them singletons. This sample stems from a study of cytomegalovirus exposure and HLA in healthy donors. Regarding donors, all were healthy bone marrow donors. The source of this sequence is a man aged 25-45 years in good health and CMV-seropositive. What was sequenced was PBMCs. The chain carries TRBV14 and TRBJ2-1, with 8 bases aligning to TRBD2. CDR3 protein: CASSQDLRGGLYNEQFF. CDR3 sequence (DNA): TGTGCCAGCAGCCAAGATCTCCGGGGGGGCCTGTACAATGAGCAGTTCTTC.